This T cell receptor beta chain came from a study of cytomegalovirus exposure and HLA in healthy donors. The germline gives CDR1 SGHVS, CDR2 FNYEAQ. The CDR3 has 15 amino acids. Trimming shortened V by 2 bases and J by 5 bases, and 15 bases separated the two germline ends. Findings of the study overall: Three chains linked to CMV were shown in vitro to be specific for CMV antigens.

The assay was immunoSEQ multiplex PCR, and TCRdb's table has in-frame clones only and misses some. The sample has a few hundred thousand clones; roughly 90% are singletons. Note on this clone: Its antigen is currently unknown.

Donors were drawn from the approximately 120-subject validation cohort, separate from the approximately 620-subject first cohort. The V and J genes are TRBV7-6 and TRBJ2-5; D remains unclear. Input material: PBMCs. This receptor was obtained from a woman younger than 30 in good health and CMV-seronegative. CDR3 nucleotides: TGTGCCAGCAGCTTAAGTCTAGAGATTGGTGAGACCCAGTACTTC. Amino acid sequence: CASSLSLEIGETQYF.